Following are 17 T cell receptor beta chains from one sample sequenced in a study of type 1 regulatory T cells. Study findings and constraints: Tr1 cells had a more restricted TCR repertoire than non-Tr1 cells.

Using its own MiXCR run on the reads, TCRdb lists one record per CDR3 protein. The sample has tens of thousands of distinct CDR3 sequences, less than 25% seen once; the top ten hold 8% to 9%. These receptors are not linked to any known antigen. Sample: cultured type 1 regulatory T (Tr1) cells, either the whole culture or a sorted fraction (not recorded which). The receptors were gathered from a human donor in good health.

In its sample, this clonotype was seen a few times. V is TRBV20-1 and J is TRBJ1-3; a weak D match, TRBD1 (5 bases). Trimming removed 3 bases from V and 8 bases from J, with 14 bases in between. This CDR3 has 13 residues. Germline CDR1 is DFQATT and CDR2 is SNEGSKA (reference sequence). The CDR3 region is CSARSGMRDTIYF. The CDR3 DNA is TGCAGTGCTAGGTCAGGGATGAGGGACACCATATATTTT.

This clonotype came up a few times. The CDR3 protein is CASSLQADNQPQHF. DNA of the CDR3: TGTGCCAGCAGCCTACAGGCGGACAATCAGCCCCAGCATTTT. The genes are TRBV7-2 and TRBJ1-5; D possibly corresponds to TRBD1 (5 bases). V lost 5 bases, J lost 3 bases, and 11 bases lay in between. The CDR3 contains 14 residues. CDR1 is SGHTA and CDR2 is FQGNSA in the germline V gene.

This clonotype was counted a few times. This rearrangement joins TRBV5-1 to TRBJ2-7; a possible D gene is TRBD2 (6 bases). CDR3 size: 14 residues. The germline V and J ends were trimmed by 1 base and 7 bases, with 15 bases remaining between them. CDR1 SGHRS and CDR2 YFSETQ come from the germline V gene. CDR3 residues: CASSLRWGEGEQYF. In DNA, the CDR3 is TGCGCCAGCAGCTTGCGGTGGGGGGAAGGAGAGCAGTACTTC.

The chain combines TRBV12-3 or TRBV12-4 with TRBJ2-1; 7 bases map to TRBD2. The CDR3 length is 15 residues. Trimming at V came to 6 bases and at J to 9 bases, leaving 14 bases not matched to a gene. The CDR3 nucleotides are TGTGCCAGCAGATCCTATAGCGGGTCTACTAGTGAGCAGTTCTTC. Translation: CASRSYSGSTSEQFF.

This rearrangement joins TRBV9 to TRBJ2-2; 12 positions agree with TRBD2. V shed 3 bases and J 5 bases; nucleotides not matched to a gene: 5. Germline V CDR1 and CDR2: SGDLS, YYNGEE. The CDR3 has 16 residues. CDR3 region: CASSAGGTSGTGELFF. CDR3 bases: TGTGCCAGCAGCGCGGGGGGGACTAGCGGGACCGGGGAGCTGTTTTTT.

A few counts support this clonotype. The V and J genes are TRBV7-2 and TRBJ2-7; D is ambiguous. The CDR3 runs 15 residues. V was shortened by 4 bases and J by 0 bases, with 13 bases between the two germline ends. Germline CDR1 and CDR2: SGHTA and FQGNSA. The CDR3 nucleotides read TGTGCCAGCAGCTGGTTGACGGGCCACTCCTACGAGCAGTACTTC. Protein: CASSWLTGHSYEQYF.

This clonotype was recorded a few times. The rearrangement joins TRBV7-2 to TRBJ2-2, with a weak D call TRBD2 (8 bases). Germline assignment: CDR1 SGHTA and CDR2 FQGNSA. V dropped 6 bases and J dropped 8 bases, with 22 bases sitting between them. This CDR3 is 16 amino acids long. CDR3 residues: CASSPQGVAGLGELFF. CDR3 nucleotides: TGTGCCAGCAGTCCCCAGGGGGTAGCGGGGTTAGGGGAGCTGTTTTTT.

J is TRBJ1-2 and V is TRBV5-4, with 7 bases aligning to TRBD1. Germline loops: CDR1 SGHNT, CDR2 YYREEE (reference sequence). V trimming: 0 bases; J trimming: 3 bases; junction bases outside the gene matches: 5. The CDR3 runs to 15 residues. The CDR3 loop reads CASSLAGTDDYGYTF. The CDR3 nucleotides are TGTGCCAGCAGCTTGGCCGGGACAGATGACTATGGCTACACCTTC.

This clonotype has a handful of counts. The J gene is TRBJ2-7, the V gene TRBV4-2; 9 nucleotides match TRBD2. The CDR3 spans 16 residues. The junction had 6 bases not matched to a gene; V was cut back by 0 bases and J by 3 bases. Germline-derived CDR1 and CDR2 are LGHNA and YNFKEQ. For the CDR3, the DNA is TGTGCCAGCAGCCAAGATCCTAGCGGGACCTTCTACGAGCAGTACTTC. It is translated as CASSQDPSGTFYEQYF.

In its sample, this clonotype was seen a few times. The J gene is TRBJ1-2, the V gene TRBV3-1; 10 bases are shared with TRBD1. Trimming at V came to 8 bases and at J to 6 bases, leaving 9 bases not matched to a gene. Looked up from germline, CDR1 is LGHDT and CDR2 is YNNKEL (reference sequence). The CDR3 loop spans 14 amino acids. The CDR3 DNA follows: TGTGCCAGCGCAAGGGACAGGGGCTTTAATGGCTACACCTTC. Its translation: CASARDRGFNGYTF.

The chain links TRBV5-1 to TRBJ2-7; 9 bases match TRBD1. CDR1 is SGHRS, CDR2 YFSETQ, per germline. J lost 3 bases, V lost 4 bases, and 5 bases had no gene match. The CDR3 is 14 amino acids. Here the CDR3 reads CASSVDRGFYEQYF. For the CDR3, the DNA is TGCGCCAGCAGCGTGGACAGGGGATTCTACGAGCAGTACTTC.

CDR3 amino acids: CASSIDRGGELFF. The DNA for the CDR3 is TGTGCCAGTAGTATAGATCGGGGTGGTGAGCTGTTTTTT. V is TRBV19 and J is TRBJ2-2; perhaps TRBD2 as D (5 bases). The CDR3 is 13 amino acids. Trimming stripped 0 bases from V and 11 bases from J, with 10 bases between. The V gene's germline CDR1 is LNHDA and CDR2 SQIVND (reference sequence).

As regards this clonotype: The junction shows a germline mismatch at one end, possibly a read error. The chain combines TRBV4-2 with TRBJ2-1; 8 bases match TRBD1. The CDR3 length is 16 residues. Per the germline V gene, CDR1 is LGHNA and CDR2 is YNFKEQ. The CDR3 DNA reads TGTGCCAGCAGTCACCCGATAGGACAGGGTAGTGATGAGCAGTCCTTC. Translated, it gives CASSHPIGQGSDEQSF.

The chain uses TRBV12-2 and TRBJ2-1; the tabulated D call, TRBD2, remains unverified against the DNA. TRBV12-2 is reported as a pseudogene. This CDR3 has 17 amino acids. Here the CDR3 DNA reads TGTGCCAGCAGCTTAAGTCCCGGGACTAGCGGGAAGAATGAGCAGTTCTTC. Translating it yields CASSLSPGTSGKNEQFF.

The chain carries TRBV29-1 and TRBJ2-1; 7 bases match TRBD2. Germline V CDR1 and CDR2: SQVTM, ANQGSEA. The CDR3 has 12 amino acids. V dropped 7 bases and J dropped 4; count of bases not matched to a gene: 4. CDR3 DNA: TGCAGCGGGCTAGCGGTTTACAATGAGCAGTTCTTC. This codes for CSGLAVYNEQFF.

This clonotype appeared many times. The rearrangement links TRBV11-3 to TRBJ2-2; D is uncertain. V was cut by 1 base and J by 6 bases, with 6 bases left in between. Germline CDR1 SGHNT, CDR2 YENEEA. The CDR3 contains 13 residues. CDR3 sequence reads: CASSLVTAGELFF. The DNA for the CDR3 is TGTGCCAGCAGCTTAGTTACTGCCGGGGAGCTGTTTTTT.

Only a few counts were recorded for this clonotype. V and J are TRBV7-2 and TRBJ2-2; D remains unclear. Trimming pared 1 base from V and 2 bases from J, leaving 5 bases between. This CDR3 spans 14 amino acids. Germline V CDR1 and CDR2: SGHTA, FQGNSA. CDR3 sequence reads: CASSLVHNTGELFF. The CDR3 DNA is TGTGCCAGCAGCTTAGTCCACAACACCGGGGAGCTGTTTTTT.